This T cell receptor (beta chain) was captured by sequencing in a study of blood T cell repertoires in COVID-19. Background on the study: Some COVID-19 samples were acute and others convalescent; all came from the United States, Italy and Spain. Sample material is recorded as cDNA or gDNA derived from T cells, B-cell-depleted T cells, or PBMCs.

Original analysis: Estimates of nucleated cell counts were drawn from the amplification of reference gene primers. The table came from immunoSEQ multiplex PCR; TCRdb's copy has only in-frame clones and leaves some out. That table furnishes V, J and clone size, whereas the DNA furnished D and trimming. The data show 140,000 to 150,000 clones, roughly 79% seen once. CDR3 length: 15 amino acids. V lost 0 bases, J lost 3 bases, and 11 bases lay in between. Germline values: CDR1 SGHNT, CDR2 YYREEE (reference sequence). This receptor was obtained from a human donor in a cohort sampled during active COVID-19. The chain links TRBV5-4 to TRBJ2-3, with D possibly matching TRBD1 (6 bases). The sample consisted of peripheral blood. The chain's CDR3 is CASSLAFQGTDTQYF. Written as DNA, the CDR3 is TGTGCCAGCAGCTTGGCCTTTCAGGGGACAGATACGCAGTATTTT.